Described below is a single T cell receptor beta chain sequence and its context. This sample includes further DNA sequences coding for the same CDR3. This sample stems from a study of blood T cell repertoires in COVID-19. At the level of the study: Spain, Italy and the United States supplied samples that represented acute and convalescent COVID-19. T cells, B-cell-depleted T cells, or PBMCs provided the cDNA or gDNA that served as material.

Study processing details: It was from reference gene primer amplification that nucleated cell counts were estimated. Data came from immunoSEQ multiplex PCR; TCRdb stores just in-frame clones and leaves some out. V, J and clone size are taken as reported in that table, and D and trimming were inferred from the DNA itself. The repertoire includes roughly 150,000 clones, 80% to 90% of them detected once, and roughly 19% sits in the top ten. The TCR sequence derives from a woman in her seventies who had recovered from COVID-19. Material for sequencing was peripheral blood.

CDR3 sequence (DNA): TGTGCCAGCAGCCTCGCGGGGGGAGAGCAGTTCTTC. This sequence encodes CASSLAGGEQFF. The chain has TRBV3-1 (or the pseudogene TRBV3-2) and TRBJ2-1; the match to TRBD2 covers 8 bases. Germline V gives CDR1 LGHDT, CDR2 YNNKEL (reference sequence). This CDR3 contains 12 residues. V was pared by 4 bases and J by 10 bases, with 3 bases of the junction left unmatched.